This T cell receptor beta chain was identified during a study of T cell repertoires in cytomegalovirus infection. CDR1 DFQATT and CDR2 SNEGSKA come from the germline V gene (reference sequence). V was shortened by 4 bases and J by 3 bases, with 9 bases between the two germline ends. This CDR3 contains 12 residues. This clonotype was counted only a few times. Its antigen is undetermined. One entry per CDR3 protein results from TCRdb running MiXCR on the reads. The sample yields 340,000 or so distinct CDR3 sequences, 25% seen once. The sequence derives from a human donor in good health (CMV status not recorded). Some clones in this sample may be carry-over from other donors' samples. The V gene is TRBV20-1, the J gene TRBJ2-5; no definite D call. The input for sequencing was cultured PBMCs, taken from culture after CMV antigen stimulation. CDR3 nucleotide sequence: TGCAGTGCTATAGCAGAGAAAGAGACCCAGTACTTC. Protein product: CSAIAEKETQYF.